This T cell receptor beta chain comes out of a study of monozygotic twins with cystic fibrosis. Overall study: With roughly 16 PCR cycles, barcoded libraries came from about 3.2 micrograms of fragmented DNA.

The CDR3 consists of 14 residues. Trimming stripped 5 bases from V and 7 bases from J, with 12 bases between. CDR1 is LGHNA and CDR2 is YSLEER in the germline V gene. Of note for this clone: Its matching antigen is unknown.

Assay: immunoSEQ multiplex PCR; the TCRdb copy retains only in-frame clones and omits some. The profile covers 25,000 to 30,000 clones, with about nine tenths appearing a single time and 0.54% taken by the ten largest. Study outcomes and limitations: Low clonality (median about 0.0095) suggested a mostly naive repertoire. Nucleotide-identical clonotype sharing was significantly higher within monozygotic CF twin pairs than between unrelated CF individuals. V usage most resembled the co-twin in 13 of 16 pairs.

The origin of this receptor is a girl aged 2 to 9 with cystic fibrosis. The genes are TRBV4-3 and TRBJ1-6; D is unclear. The specimen sequenced was blood. The CDR3 loop reads CASSLWSENSPLHF. Here the CDR3 DNA reads TGCGCCAGCAGCTTGTGGTCCGAGAATTCACCCCTCCACTTT.